Presented here are 23 T cell receptor beta chains from one specimen sequenced in a study of cytomegalovirus exposure and HLA in healthy donors. Primers: 60 Vbeta forward and 13 Jbeta reverse. The protocol was immunoSEQ multiplex PCR, while the TCRdb copy is restricted to in-frame clones and leaves out a portion. Seen here are around 200,000 clones, 80% to 85% observed once, and the top ten hold 6.3%. Sequenced sample: PBMCs. These receptors were obtained from a man aged 40-50 years in good health and CMV-seropositive.

The V call is TRBV5-4, the J call TRBJ1-2; 7 nucleotides match TRBD1. CDR1 SGHNT and CDR2 YYREEE come from the germline V gene (reference sequence). J gave up 2 bases and V 2 bases, and 6 bases lay outside the gene matches. CDR3 length: 15 amino acids. In DNA, the CDR3 is TGTGCCAGCAGCTTCCCTAGGGGGCAGAACTATGGCTACACCTTC. It is translated as CASSFPRGQNYGYTF. The complete variable domain, with remaining parts taken from reference TRBV5-4 and TRBJ1-2, reads ETGVTQSPTHLIKTRGQQVTLRCSSQSGHNTVSWYQQALGQGPQFIFQYYREEENGRGNFPPRFSGLQFPNYSSELNVNALELDDSALYLCASSFPRGQNYGYTFGSGTRLTVV.

The chain links TRBV5-1 to TRBJ2-7, with 14 positions matching TRBD2. Germline V CDR1 and CDR2: SGHRS, YFSETQ. The CDR3 spans 16 residues. V lost 4 bases and J lost 5; bases outside the gene matches: 8. The chain's CDR3 is CASSTRLAGGFDEQYF. For the CDR3, the DNA is TGCGCCAGCAGCACCAGACTAGCGGGGGGGTTCGACGAGCAGTACTTC.

This clone appeared once. The chain links TRBV6-1 to TRBJ1-3, with 8 nucleotides matching TRBD1. Trimming at V came to 1 base and at J to 2 bases, leaving 7 bases not matched to a gene. The germline V gene encodes CDR1 MNHNS and CDR2 SASEGT. The CDR3 sequence is 17 residues long. The DNA for the CDR3 is TGTGCCAGCAGTGAAGGGGTAACAGGGGGAACTGGAAACACCATATATTTT. Translated, it gives CASSEGVTGGTGNTIYF.

This clone was found a few times. The rearrangement joins TRBV11-1 to TRBJ1-3, with D unresolved. Germline V CDR1 and CDR2: SGHAT, FQDESV (reference sequence). This CDR3 has 14 residues. V shed 5 bases and J shed 0 bases, with 8 bases lying between them. The CDR3 loop is CASSARSSGNTIYF. CDR3 bases: TGTGCCAGCAGCGCTAGGAGCTCTGGAAACACCATATATTTT.

The chain links TRBV29-1 to TRBJ2-1; D might be TRBD2 (6 bases). Germline V lookup: CDR1 SQVTM, CDR2 ANQGSEA. The V and J ends lost 3 bases and 7 bases respectively, with 7 bases between them. There are 11 residues in the CDR3. This CDR3 reads CSVETRNEQFF. CDR3 nucleotides: TGCAGCGTTGAGACTAGGAATGAGCAGTTCTTC.

The chain has TRBV30 and TRBJ2-5, with TRBD2 matching 11 bases. CDR1 is GTSNPN and CDR2 is SVGIG in the germline V gene (reference sequence). V was pared by 7 bases and J by 7 bases, with 5 bases of the junction left unmatched. This CDR3 is built from 12 residues. This CDR3 is CAYGTSGRTQYF. The CDR3 coding sequence is TGTGCCTACGGGACTAGCGGTCGGACCCAGTACTTC.

This chain links TRBV9 with TRBJ2-7, with 10 bases that match TRBD1. Trimming took 3 bases from V and 5 from J; bases not matched to a gene: 11. Germline V gene sequence: CDR1 SGDLS, CDR2 YYNGEE. The CDR3 loop spans 16 amino acids. CDR3 amino acids: CASSDSVGQGWNEQYF. In nucleotides, the CDR3 is TGTGCCAGCAGCGACTCTGTGGGACAGGGGTGGAACGAGCAGTACTTC.

This rearrangement joins TRBV7-9 to TRBJ1-3; 9 nucleotides match TRBD1. From germline, CDR1 is SEHNR and CDR2 FQNEAQ (reference sequence). The V gene end was trimmed by 8 bases and the J gene end by 2 bases; junction bases not matched to a gene: 7. CDR3 length: 15 residues. The chain's CDR3 is CASGQGNAPGNTIYF. The CDR3 coding sequence is TGTGCCAGCGGACAGGGGAATGCACCTGGAAACACCATATATTTT. Full variable domain (rest looked up from reference TRBV7-9 and TRBJ1-3): DTGVSQNPRHKITKRGQNVTFRCDPISEHNRLYWYRQTLGQGPEFLTYFQNEAQLEKSRLLSDRFSAERPKGSFSTLEIQRTEQGDSAMYLCASGQGNAPGNTIYFGEGSWLTVV.

The chain employs TRBV7-2 and TRBJ2-2; TRBD2 matches at 10 bases. J was trimmed by 4 bases and V by 4 bases; bases with no gene match: 3. Germline V lookup: CDR1 SGHTA, CDR2 FQGNSA. The CDR3 spans 15 residues. In nucleotides, the CDR3 is TGTGCCAGCAGCTACAAGCGGGGGGGCACCGGGGAGCTGTTTTTT. This translates into CASSYKRGGTGELFF.

This chain uses TRBV5-1 with TRBJ1-6; the match to TRBD1 covers 7 bases. In germline, CDR1 is SGHRS, CDR2 YFSETQ. J was trimmed by 9 bases and V by 4 bases; bases with no gene match: 16. There are 17 residues in the CDR3. The CDR3 nucleotides are TGCGCCAGCAGCCGGGGGACAGTGGAGTGGGGGACTTCACCCCTCCACTTT. Its protein is CASSRGTVEWGTSPLHF.

The gene calls are TRBV7-2 and TRBJ2-5; D is undetermined. Germline V gives CDR1 SGHTA, CDR2 FQGNSA. There are 13 residues in the CDR3. Deletions cut 1 base from V and 5 bases from J, with 8 bases between. CDR3 nucleotides: TGTGCCAGCAGCTTAGGAGTCGGGGAGACCCAGTACTTC. Protein sequence: CASSLGVGETQYF.

V and J are TRBV7-9 and TRBJ1-2; D ambiguous. Germline CDR1 reads SEHNR; CDR2 reads FQNEAQ (reference sequence). CDR3 length: 15 residues. With 6 bases removed from V and 10 bases from J, the gap between germline ends came to 24 bases. This chain's CDR3 is CASSYRDFGMEDYTF. CDR3 bases: TGTGCCAGCAGTTATCGGGATTTTGGTATGGAAGACTACACCTTC.

The chain couples TRBV10-3 to TRBJ2-5, with D possibly matching TRBD2 (5 bases). The CDR3 extends over 14 amino acids. V lost 4 bases and J lost 5, with 14 bases in between. From germline, CDR1 is ENHRY and CDR2 SYGVKD. In DNA, the CDR3 is TGTGCCATCAGTGGGACTGCTGGGGAGGAGACCCAGTACTTC. This codes for CAISGTAGEETQYF.

The chain is built from TRBV7-8 and TRBJ1-4, with D tentatively TRBD1 (5 bases). Germline CDR1 is SGHVS and CDR2 is FQNEAQ. The CDR3 consists of 16 residues. Trimming removed 8 bases at V and 8 bases at J, with 24 bases between. The CDR3 here is CASGWEGRQGEEKLFF. CDR3 nucleotide sequence: TGTGCCAGCGGTTGGGAGGGTCGGCAGGGAGAAGAAAAACTGTTTTTT.

The chain joins TRBV7-2 to TRBJ1-1; D perhaps matches TRBD1 (5 bases). Germline CDR1 and CDR2: SGHTA and FQGNSA. Trimming took off 1 base at V and 1 base at J, with 10 bases between the two ends. The CDR3 consists of 15 residues. The DNA of the CDR3 is TGTGCCAGCAGCTTAGGTGGGGCAAGGAACACTGAAGCTTTCTTT. Its translation is CASSLGGARNTEAFF. The full variable domain, with the rest looked up from reference TRBV7-2 and TRBJ1-1, is GAGVSQSPSNKVTEKGKDVELRCDPISGHTALYWYRQSLGQGLEFLIYFQGNSAPDKSGLPSDRFSAERTGGSVSTLTIQRTQQEDSAVYLCASSLGGARNTEAFFGQGTRLTVV.

V usage is TRBV6-6 and J usage is TRBJ1-6; 9 nucleotides line up with TRBD1. Germline-derived CDR1 and CDR2 are MNHNY and SVGAGI (reference sequence). The CDR3 is made up of 15 amino acids. Trimming removed 4 bases from V and 8 bases from J; junction bases left unmatched: 6. CDR3 coding DNA: TGTGCCAGCAGTTTCCCACAGGGGGCGGATTCACCCCTCCACTTT. As protein: CASSFPQGADSPLHF.

This sequence joins TRBV11-2 and TRBJ2-1, with D perhaps TRBD2 (5 bases). Germline V gives CDR1 SGHAT, CDR2 FQNNGV. The CDR3 is 15 residues long. The germline V and J ends were trimmed by 6 bases and 9 bases, with 21 bases remaining between them. CDR3 sequence reads: CASRRPGSAWPEQFF. CDR3 coding DNA: TGTGCCAGCAGGCGGCCTGGGAGCGCATGGCCTGAGCAGTTCTTC.

This chain connects TRBV6-5 to TRBJ2-3, with 7 bases that match TRBD1. The CDR3 spans 15 residues. Germline loops: CDR1 MNHEY, CDR2 SVGAGI. Unmatched junction bases numbered 11, after V lost 6 bases and J lost 5 bases. The CDR3 sequence is CASRPKTGLIDTQYF. CDR3 in DNA: TGTGCCAGCAGACCCAAGACAGGGTTGATAGATACGCAGTATTTT.

In its sample, this clone was seen once. The chain joins TRBV7-2 to TRBJ1-5, with D possibly TRBD1 on 6 matching bases. Germline V gene lookup returns CDR1 SGHTA and CDR2 FQGNSA. This CDR3 is 15 amino acids long. Trimming cost V 1 base and J 5 bases, with 12 bases left between them. As DNA, the CDR3 is TGTGCCAGCAGCTTAGTAGGCGCAGGGGATCAGCCCCAGCATTTT. Translated: CASSLVGAGDQPQHF.

The chain couples TRBV2 to TRBJ2-3; 7 bases map to TRBD1. Trimming cost V 4 bases and J 5 bases; bases outside gene matches: 3. The CDR3 is made up of 13 amino acids. Germline V CDR1 and CDR2: SNHLY, FYNNEI. The CDR3 here is CASSGNRGDTQYF. In DNA form, the CDR3 reads TGTGCCAGCAGTGGGAACAGGGGAGATACGCAGTATTTT.

The J gene is TRBJ2-1, the V gene TRBV9, with a possible D match to TRBD2 (6 bases). CDR3 length: 15 residues. Germline V gives CDR1 SGDLS, CDR2 YYNGEE. V was trimmed by 0 bases and J by 7 bases, leaving 14 bases between them. The CDR3 DNA follows: TGTGCCAGCAGCGTAGCTGCGGGGCCACTAAATGAGCAGTTCTTC. Protein product: CASSVAAGPLNEQFF.

This chain links TRBV30 with TRBJ1-5, with D tentatively TRBD1 (6 bases). CDR1 and CDR2 (germline): GTSNPN, SVGIG (reference sequence). The V and J ends lost 2 bases and 0 bases respectively, with 11 bases between them. The CDR3 is made up of 15 amino acids. The CDR3 region is CAWSSGDTSNQPQHF. As DNA, the CDR3 is TGTGCCTGGAGTAGTGGGGACACTAGCAATCAGCCCCAGCATTTT.

This chain connects TRBV13 to TRBJ2-1; TRBD1 matches at 10 bases. Trimming removed 5 bases from V and 8 bases from J; junction bases left unmatched: 12. CDR1 is PRHDT and CDR2 is FYEKMQ in the germline V gene (reference sequence). The CDR3 loop spans 16 amino acids. CDR3 coding DNA: TGTGCCAGCAGCCCCCTCCGGGACAGGGGTGGGGATGAGCAGTTCTTC. Its protein product is CASSPLRDRGGDEQFF.